A single sample gave rise to the 28 T cell receptor beta chains below, sequenced in a study of blood T cell repertoires in COVID-19. Some clones are missing from TCRdb's copy, which holds only in-frame ones; the method was immunoSEQ multiplex PCR. The sample includes about 220,000 clones, around three quarters of them seen just once. The source material was peripheral blood. Receptors were obtained from a woman between 65 and 79 years old with acute or convalescent COVID-19.

The genes are TRBV5-1 and TRBJ2-5, with D tentatively TRBD1 (7 bases). The CDR3 runs to 16 residues. V gave up 4 bases and J gave up 2 bases, with 18 bases separating them. Germline CDR1 SGHRS, CDR2 YFSETQ. The CDR3 DNA reads as TGCGCCAGCAGCCGGAGGGGACAGAGAGAGCAAGAGACCCAGTACTTC. As protein: CASSRRGQREQETQYF.

The chain carries TRBV5-4 and TRBJ2-7; D might be TRBD2 (6 bases). Trimming left V 4 bases short and J 0 bases short, with 17 bases between. Per the germline V gene, CDR1 is SGHNT and CDR2 is YYREEE (reference sequence). The CDR3 has 16 residues. This chain's CDR3 is CASSPGPRDSSYEQYV. Written as DNA, the CDR3 is TGTGCCAGCAGCCCCGGCCCCCGGGACTCCTCCTACGAGCAGTACGTC.

Regarding this clone: Other DNA sequences in this specimen translate into the identical CDR3. This chain connects TRBV11-2 to TRBJ2-2; 8 nucleotides align to TRBD1. CDR3 length: 15 residues. Germline loops: CDR1 SGHAT, CDR2 FQNNGV. V was clipped by 1 base and J by 5 bases; unmatched bases: 3. The CDR3 protein is CASSLVTGGTGELFF. CDR3 coding DNA: TGTGCCAGCAGCTTAGTTACAGGGGGGACCGGGGAGCTGTTTTTT.

This chain connects TRBV7-9 to TRBJ2-2; 11 bases fit TRBD1. The germline V gene encodes CDR1 SEHNR and CDR2 FQNEAQ (reference sequence). The V gene end was trimmed by 4 bases and the J gene end by 3 bases; junction bases not matched to a gene: 7. This CDR3 has 17 amino acids. The CDR3 DNA sequence: TGTGCCAGCAGCTCACCACGGGACAGGGGGGACACCGGGGAGCTGTTTTTT. Protein product: CASSSPRDRGDTGELFF.

The chain uses TRBV6-5 and TRBJ2-6; 8 bases map to TRBD1. CDR3 size: 14 residues. The germline CDR1 and CDR2 sequences are MNHEY and SVGAGI. With 7 bases clipped from V and 3 bases from J, the junction kept 2 bases outside the gene matches. The DNA for the CDR3 is TGTGCCAGCACGACAGGGGTTGGGGCCAACGTCCTGACTTTC. This sequence encodes CASTTGVGANVLTF.

The V gene is TRBV6-2 or TRBV6-3, the J gene TRBJ2-7; tentatively, D is TRBD2 (5 bases). CDR1 MNHEY and CDR2 SVGEGT come from the germline V gene. Trimming pared 5 bases from V and 6 bases from J, leaving 20 bases between. This CDR3 is 15 amino acids long. CDR3 sequence reads: CASSPRGIDAREQYF. The CDR3 nucleotides read TGTGCCAGCAGTCCCAGAGGGATAGACGCGCGCGAGCAGTACTTC.

This chain connects TRBV28 to TRBJ1-5; D may be TRBD1 (5 bases). Trimming took 6 bases from V and 0 from J, leaving 12 bases between them. The CDR3 consists of 15 residues. Germline CDR1 is MDHEN and CDR2 is SYDVKM. The CDR3: CASSPGGTSNQPQHF. The CDR3 DNA is TGTGCCAGCAGCCCGGGAGGGACTAGCAATCAGCCCCAGCATTTT. Together with reference TRBV28 and TRBJ1-5, the CDR3 gives the full variable domain: DVKVTQSSRYLVKRTGEKVFLECVQDMDHENMFWYRQDPGLGLRLIYFSYDVKMKEKGDIPEGYSVSREKKERFSLILESASTNQTSMYLCASSPGGTSNQPQHFGDGTRLSIL.

The gene calls are TRBV10-3 and TRBJ1-6; a weak D match, TRBD1 (6 bases). V was shortened by 10 bases and J by 7 bases, with 20 bases between the two germline ends. This CDR3 is 15 amino acids long. Germline CDR1 and CDR2: ENHRY and SYGVKD. CDR3 loop: CATRTASGGNSPLHF. The CDR3 DNA is TGTGCCACCCGGACAGCGTCGGGGGGGAATTCACCCCTCCACTTT.

This CDR3 is CASSLPQGISYNEQFF. The CDR3 bases are TGTGCCAGCAGCTTACCCCAGGGGATATCCTACAATGAGCAGTTCTTC. The V gene is TRBV5-4, the J gene TRBJ2-1, with D possibly TRBD1 on 6 matching bases. The V gene lost 2 bases and the J gene lost 1 base, with 13 bases spanning the gap. Germline loops: CDR1 SGHNT, CDR2 YYREEE (reference sequence). This CDR3 is 16 amino acids long.

This chain joins TRBV9 and TRBJ2-5; D is possibly TRBD2 (6 bases). The CDR3 is 12 amino acids. V lost 3 bases and J lost 3, with 6 bases in between. The germline CDR1 and CDR2 sequences are SGDLS and YYNGEE. The CDR3 here is CASSGTKETQYF. The DNA for the CDR3 is TGTGCCAGCAGCGGGACTAAAGAGACCCAGTACTTC.

The V call is TRBV7-2, the J call TRBJ2-2, with 11 bases identical to TRBD2. CDR3 length equals 18 residues. Trimming took 1 base from V and 2 from J; bases not matched to a gene: 6. Germline V lookup: CDR1 SGHTA, CDR2 FQGNSA. Here the CDR3 DNA reads TGTGCCAGCAGCTTAGATTCTAGCGGGGGGACCAACACCGGGGAGCTGTTTTTT. Protein product: CASSLDSSGGTNTGELFF.

The chain carries TRBV7-3 and TRBJ2-3; D is uncertain. Germline V gene sequence: CDR1 SGHTA, CDR2 FQGTGA. CDR3 length: 15 residues. Trimming stripped 0 bases from V and 5 bases from J, with 12 bases between. The CDR3 here is CASSLTSGPQDTQYF. The CDR3 region has the DNA TGTGCCAGCAGCTTAACGAGTGGGCCTCAAGATACGCAGTATTTT.

This chain links TRBV27 with TRBJ2-1; 11 bases line up with TRBD1. The CDR3 extends over 15 amino acids. In germline, CDR1 is MNHEY, CDR2 SMNVEV (reference sequence). V trimming: 3 bases; J trimming: 9 bases; junction bases outside the gene matches: 7. The CDR3: CASSLPGQGVSEQFF. The CDR3 DNA reads TGTGCCAGCAGTTTGCCGGGACAGGGGGTCAGTGAGCAGTTCTTC.

The gene calls are TRBV7-2 and TRBJ1-2; tentatively, D is TRBD1 (5 bases). This CDR3 spans 15 amino acids. Germline V gives CDR1 SGHTA, CDR2 FQGNSA. V was shortened by 1 base and J by 5 bases, with 14 bases between the two germline ends. The CDR3 coding sequence is TGTGCCAGCAGCTTAGACAGGACTATGAGATATGGCTACACCTTC. It yields the protein CASSLDRTMRYGYTF.

This clone was observed a handful of times. The CDR3 DNA reads as TGTGCCAGTAGTATAATACTGGCCACCGGGGAGACCCAGTACTTC. Amino acids: CASSIILATGETQYF. V gene TRBV19 combines with J gene TRBJ2-5, with D unresolved. The germline V and J ends were trimmed by 2 bases and 5 bases, with 15 bases remaining between them. This CDR3 spans 15 amino acids. Germline loops: CDR1 LNHDA, CDR2 SQIVND (reference sequence). The full variable domain, in which reference TRBV19 and TRBJ2-5 provide the parts outside the CDR3, is DGGITQSPKYLFRKEGQNVTLSCEQNLNHDAMYWYRQDPGQGLRLIYYSQIVNDFQKGDIAEGYSVSREKKESFPLTVTSAQKNPTAFYLCASSIILATGETQYFGPGTRLLVL.

As DNA, the CDR3 is TGTGCCAGCAGCTCCCACAGGGAAGGCTACAATGAGCAGTTCTTC. It specifies CASSSHREGYNEQFF. The chain carries TRBV5-4 and TRBJ2-1; D perhaps matches TRBD1 (6 bases). Between the trimmed V and J ends, which lost 3 bases and 3 bases, there was a span of 13 bases. CDR1 is SGHNT, CDR2 YYREEE, per germline (reference sequence). The CDR3 covers 15 residues.

This clone was found once. The V and J genes are TRBV10-1 and TRBJ1-6; 8 bases match TRBD1. The CDR3 sequence is 15 residues long. CDR1 WNHNN and CDR2 SYGVQD come from the germline V gene (reference sequence). Germline trimming cut 6 bases from V and 10 bases from J; bases unmatched to any gene: 11. This CDR3 reads CASSAGQGGGSPLHF. The CDR3 DNA is TGCGCCAGCAGCGCCGGACAGGGTGGAGGGTCACCCCTCCACTTT.

The CDR3 DNA follows: TGTGCCAGCTCACCAGTAGGGGCTAATGAAAAACTGTTTTTT. Translating gives CASSPVGANEKLFF. The chain links TRBV18 to TRBJ1-4; the D gene is possibly TRBD1 (5 bases). The CDR3 length is 14 residues. Germline V gene sequence: CDR1 KGHSH, CDR2 LQKENI. Trimming removed 2 bases at V and 3 bases at J, with 7 bases between.

The CDR3 DNA is TGTGCCTGGAGCCGGGACAGGGCTGAAAAACTGTTTTTT. Amino acids: CAWSRDRAEKLFF. The chain recombines TRBV30 with TRBJ1-4; the match to TRBD1 covers 9 bases. Trimming cost V 3 bases and J 7 bases; bases outside gene matches: 3. CDR3 size: 13 residues. CDR1 GTSNPN and CDR2 SVGIG come from the germline V gene (reference sequence). The full variable domain, its missing parts supplied by reference TRBV30 and TRBJ1-4, is SQTIHQWPATLVQPVGSPLSLECTVEGTSNPNLYWYRQAAGRGLQLLFYSVGIGQISSEVPQNLSASRPQDRQFILSSKKLLLSDSGFYLCAWSRDRAEKLFFGSGTQLSVL.

The chain couples TRBV12-3 or TRBV12-4 to TRBJ2-7, with D possibly TRBD1 on 6 matching bases. The CDR3 is 13 amino acids. The V end was cut by 5 bases, the J end by 5 bases, with 13 bases between. CDR3 in amino acids: CASSTTGSHEQYF. The CDR3 DNA reads TGTGCCAGCAGTACCACAGGGTCCCACGAGCAGTACTTC.

The rearrangement joins TRBV6-5 to TRBJ1-2; 10 bases line up with TRBD1. The CDR3 runs to 13 residues. The germline V gene encodes CDR1 MNHEY and CDR2 SVGAGI. V shed 5 bases and J 8 bases; nucleotides not matched to a gene: 5. The DNA for the CDR3 is TGTGCCAGCAGTAATGACAGGGGGCAAGGCTACACCTTC. Its protein product is CASSNDRGQGYTF.

This clone appeared a single time. This sample also contains other DNA sequences that code for the same CDR3. The rearrangement links TRBV11-2 to TRBJ2-1, with 8 bases identical to TRBD2. Germline V CDR1 and CDR2: SGHAT, FQNNGV. The ends lost 1 base at V and 5 bases at J; junction bases unmatched: 4. The CDR3 runs to 15 residues. Here the CDR3 DNA reads TGTGCCAGCAGCTTAGGCCGGGGGGGCCACAATGAGCAGTTCTTC. Encoded protein: CASSLGRGGHNEQFF.

The sample holds one count of this clone. The V call is TRBV2, the J call TRBJ2-7; 8 bases align to TRBD2. Germline CDR1 is SNHLY and CDR2 is FYNNEI. The CDR3 sequence is 15 residues long. J gave up 2 bases and V 6 bases, and 9 bases lay outside the gene matches. The CDR3 DNA is TGTGCCAGCAGCCCTGTCGGGACTAGAGCCTACGAGCAGTACTTC. Translated, it gives CASSPVGTRAYEQYF.

This clone was seen only a few times. This chain joins TRBV23-1 and TRBJ1-1; D perhaps matches TRBD1 (5 bases). TRBV23-1 is identified as an open reading frame with a role that is uncertain. The CDR3 runs 17 residues. V lost 6 bases, J lost 4 bases, and 24 bases lay in between. The CDR3 DNA is TGCGCCAGCAGACGGGGGATTGGGGGGAATGTTGCCACTGAAGCTTTCTTT. Translation: CASRRGIGGNVATEAFF.

This clone was picked up a small number of times. The chain is built from TRBV7-9 and TRBJ1-2, with no clear D. The V end was cut by 1 base, the J end by 7 bases, with 10 bases between. Germline CDR1 SEHNR, CDR2 FQNEAQ (reference sequence). This CDR3 has 13 residues. CDR3 loop: CASSLGADAGYTF. For the CDR3, the DNA is TGTGCCAGCAGCTTAGGTGCGGATGCTGGCTACACCTTC.

V usage is TRBV25-1 and J usage is TRBJ1-1; 8 bases map to TRBD1. The V segment lost 8 bases and the J segment 0 bases; nucleotides outside the gene matches: 5. CDR1 is MGHDK, CDR2 SYGVNS, per germline. This CDR3 region has 14 residues. CDR3 DNA: TGTGCCAGCGCAGGACAGGGAATGAACACTGAAGCTTTCTTT. It encodes CASAGQGMNTEAFF.

This clone was detected a few times. This sequence joins TRBV4-3 and TRBJ2-3; the match to TRBD2 covers 11 bases. Losses at the gene ends were 1 base for V and 7 bases for J; bases not matched to a gene: 7. The CDR3 length is 16 residues. The germline V gene encodes CDR1 LGHNA and CDR2 YSLEER. The CDR3 reads CASSQGLAGGQNTQYF. In DNA, the CDR3 is TGCGCCAGCAGCCAAGGGTTAGCGGGGGGGCAAAATACGCAGTATTTT.

V usage is TRBV5-4 and J usage is TRBJ2-7; D may be TRBD2 (5 bases). The length of the CDR3 is 13 residues. V lost 7 bases, J lost 1 base, and 12 bases lay in between. Germline V lookup: CDR1 SGHNT, CDR2 YYREEE (reference sequence). The CDR3 coding sequence is TGTGCCAGCGCAGGAGGACCTTCCTACGAGCAGTACGTC. Residues: CASAGGPSYEQYV.